This TCR beta chain was found in a study of shared clonotypes between healthy human individuals. Broader study findings: Naive subsets typically showed greater estimated richness than memory subsets.

The CDR3 totals 16 residues. Germline V gene lookup returns CDR1 SGHRS and CDR2 YFSETQ. Trimming took 4 bases from V and 0 from J; bases not matched to a gene: 7. The donor cohort consisted entirely of Caucasian adults residing in Nashville, Tennessee. Regarding this clone: What it recognizes is unknown.

Libraries were prepared by immunoSEQ multiplex PCR; TCRdb keeps only in-frame clonotypes and omits some of them. The sample carries hundreds of thousands of clones, less than 96% recorded once. The sequencing input was naive CD4+ T cells sorted from blood. Indicated subset: CD45RA+ positively selected. The clonotype originates from a woman in her twenties or thirties in good health. The rearrangement uses TRBV5-1 and TRBJ2-3, with 8 bases that match TRBD2. CDR3 region: CASSPTSGASTDTQYF. The DNA for the CDR3 is TGCGCCAGCAGCCCTACTAGCGGAGCTAGCACAGATACGCAGTATTTT.